This T cell receptor beta chain was found in a study of cytomegalovirus exposure and HLA in healthy donors. Study details: Earlier work reported some 110 million unique TCR beta sequences from 180 million or so T cells. Genotyping of 400 or so donors showed that 80% to 85% belonged to the Caucasian-associated ancestry cluster. Regarding the study as a whole: In a later analysis, V- and J-gene trimming of beta chains associated with a DCLRE1C missense variant, replicated independently.

CDR3 length equals 14 residues. With V trimmed by 5 bases and J by 3 bases, 2 bases remained unmatched. Germline assignment: CDR1 SGHTA and CDR2 FQGTGA. As to this clone: Its antigen remains unidentified.

Vbeta (60) and Jbeta (13) primers were used in the PCR. In the source study's methods: In a later analysis, of tens of millions of unique beta chains, 9 million to 11 million appeared in at least two donors. Here immunoSEQ multiplex PCR was the method, and the copy in TCRdb shows in-frame clones only, minus some. The V and J calls and clone size are taken from that table; D and trimming were inferred from the DNA. The repertoire holds around 110,000 clones, with around 75% as singletons. The chain joins TRBV7-3 to TRBJ2-7, with 12 bases identical to TRBD2. The specimen was PBMCs. This clonotype originated in a female donor in good health and CMV-seronegative. The CDR3 DNA follows: TGTGCCAGCAGCCCGACTAGCGGGAGCTACGAGCAGTACTTC. Translation gives CASSPTSGSYEQYF.